This TCR beta chain was sequenced in a study of blood T cell repertoires in COVID-19. Across the whole study: Sources were T cells, B-cell-depleted T cells, or PBMCs; the material itself was cDNA or gDNA.

Trimming cost V 6 bases and J 4 bases, with 16 bases left between them. Germline V gives CDR1 LNHDA, CDR2 SQIVND (reference sequence). The CDR3 extends over 15 amino acids. In the original processing: Reference gene primer amplification in the assay estimated nucleated cell counts. TCRdb keeps only in-frame clones here, not all; method: immunoSEQ multiplex PCR. Clonal size and the V and J genes are those of that table, whereas D and trimming came from the DNA. The sample holds some 140,000 clones; 88% are singletons and the top ten take more than 2%. The sample was peripheral blood. The TCR comes from a man aged 65-85 years with active COVID-19. This sequence joins TRBV19 and TRBJ2-1, with D perhaps TRBD2 (5 bases). CDR3 sequence: CASSAAGLGYNEQFF. The CDR3 DNA reads TGTGCCAGTAGCGCCGCGGGCCTTGGGTACAATGAGCAGTTCTTC. Full variable domain (rest looked up from reference TRBV19 and TRBJ2-1): DGGITQSPKYLFRKEGQNVTLSCEQNLNHDAMYWYRQDPGQGLRLIYYSQIVNDFQKGDIAEGYSVSREKKESFPLTVTSAQKNPTAFYLCASSAAGLGYNEQFFGPGTRLTVL.